This TCR beta chain was recorded in a study of multiple sclerosis patients with progressive multifocal leukoencephalopathy. Study-level points and caveats: PML-onset expanded TRB clones were detectable before and during natalizumab therapy.

Repertoires were generated with immunoSEQ multiplex PCR, while TCRdb's copy carries only in-frame clones and drops some. The sample includes 25,000 to 35,000 clones, more than 85% of them seen just once. CDR1 is SGDLS, CDR2 YYNGEE, per germline. The CDR3 has 14 residues. V shed 3 bases and J 4 bases; nucleotides not matched to a gene: 5. The time point was: time of PML onset. Regarding this clone: Its matching antigen is unknown.

The sample consisted of PBMCs, taken from a patient treated with natalizumab. The receptor's source is a human donor with progressive multifocal leukoencephalopathy. V and J are TRBV9 and TRBJ2-7; TRBD1 matches 9 bases. The CDR3 nucleotides read TGTGCCAGCAGCGCGGGACAGGGAGGTTACGAGCAGTACTTC. As protein: CASSAGQGGYEQYF.